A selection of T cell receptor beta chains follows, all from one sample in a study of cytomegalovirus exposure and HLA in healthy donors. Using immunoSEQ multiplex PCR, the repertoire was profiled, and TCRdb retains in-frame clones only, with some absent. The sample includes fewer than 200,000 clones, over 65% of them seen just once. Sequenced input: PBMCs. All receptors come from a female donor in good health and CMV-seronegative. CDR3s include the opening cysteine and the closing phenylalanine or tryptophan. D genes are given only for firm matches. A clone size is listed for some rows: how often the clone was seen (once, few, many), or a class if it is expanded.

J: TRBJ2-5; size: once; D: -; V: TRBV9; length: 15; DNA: TGTGCCAGCAGCGCGCGAGTTTCTAGCGAGGAGACCCAGTACTTC; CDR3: CASSARVSSEETQYF
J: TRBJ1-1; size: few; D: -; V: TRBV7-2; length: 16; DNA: TGTGCCAGCAGCGCCCAGGCTCCCGGTATAGGTACTGAAGCTTTCTTT; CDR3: CASSAQAPGIGTEAFF
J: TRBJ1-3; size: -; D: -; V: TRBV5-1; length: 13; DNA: TGCGCCAGCCACGAAACAGGGGGAAACACCATATATTTT; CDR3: CASHETGGNTIYF
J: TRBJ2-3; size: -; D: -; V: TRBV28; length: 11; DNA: TGTGCCAGCAGTTTGCGAGATACGCAGTATTTT; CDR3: CASSLRDTQYF
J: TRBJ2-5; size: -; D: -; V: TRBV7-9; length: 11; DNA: TGTGCCAGCAGCTCTTCGGAGACCCAGTACTTC; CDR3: CASSSSETQYF
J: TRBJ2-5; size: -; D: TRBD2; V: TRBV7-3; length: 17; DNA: TGTGCCAGCAGCTTAATATCCGCGGGGGGGGCCCGGGAGACCCAGTACTTC; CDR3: CASSLISAGGARETQYF
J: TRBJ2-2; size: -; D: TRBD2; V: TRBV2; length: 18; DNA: TGTGCCAGCAGTACTTTGGGACTAGCGGGGGCCAACACCGGGGAGCTGTTTTTT; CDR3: CASSTLGLAGANTGELFF
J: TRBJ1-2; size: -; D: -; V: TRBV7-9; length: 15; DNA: TGTGCCAGCAGCTTAGGCGGCACAGGGTGGGGTGGCTACACCTTC; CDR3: CASSLGGTGWGGYTF
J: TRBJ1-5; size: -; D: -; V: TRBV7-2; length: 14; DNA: TGTGCCAGCAGCTTCCAGGGTTTCAATCAGCCCCAGCATTTT; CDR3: CASSFQGFNQPQHF
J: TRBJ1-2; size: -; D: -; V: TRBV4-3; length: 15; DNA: TGCGCCAGCAGCCGACACGACGGTTATAACTATGGCTACACCTTC; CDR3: CASSRHDGYNYGYTF